This T cell receptor (beta chain) was identified during a study of blood T cell repertoires in COVID-19. Study at large: Sources were T cells, B-cell-depleted T cells, or PBMCs; the material itself was cDNA or gDNA.

Participant ages covered roughly 18 to 89 years across some 25 US areas. Donors were grouped by their self-reported clinical history. Study processing details: Counts of nucleated cells, estimated from reference gene primer amplification, were obtained. Repertoires were generated with immunoSEQ multiplex PCR, while TCRdb's copy carries only in-frame clones and drops some. V, J and clone size were drawn from that table, and D and trimming were deduced from the DNA. The table includes about 180,000 clones, more than 75% detected once. Sample: PBMCs or T cells enriched from blood (not recorded which). The TCR was taken from a man aged 60 to 69 who had been exposed to COVID-19.

CDR3 sequence reads: CASSYSRGSDYNEQFF. Here the CDR3 DNA reads TGTGCCAGCAGTTACTCACGCGGGAGTGACTACAATGAGCAGTTCTTC. The chain combines TRBV6-2 or TRBV6-3 with TRBJ2-1; the match to TRBD2 covers 7 bases. The CDR3 totals 16 residues. Germline V lookup: CDR1 MNHEY, CDR2 SVGEGT. V lost 0 bases, J lost 3 bases, and 5 bases stayed unmatched.